The rows below give T cell receptor beta chains drawn from one sample of a study of CD8+CD57+ T cells in acquired aplastic anemia. TCRdb recomputed calls from the reads with MiXCR, one row per CDR3 protein. The data hold roughly 500,000 distinct CDR3 sequences, with less than 35% observed a single time. The sequenced sample consisted of sorted CD4+, CD8+, or CD8+CD57+ T cells (not recorded which) from PBMCs. The receptors come from a human donor with aplastic anemia. CDR3s include the opening cysteine and the closing phenylalanine or tryptophan. Fields, in order: J gene, D gene, V gene, clone size, CDR3 protein, CDR3 DNA. D genes are given only for firm matches. A clone size is listed for some rows: how often the clone was seen (once, few, many), or a class if it is expanded.

TRBJ1-2 | TRBD1 | TRBV25-1 | NA | CASSGDRGDGYGYTF | TGTGCCAGCAGTGGGGACAGGGGGGACGGCTATGGCTACACCTTC
TRBJ1-6 | NA | TRBV20-1 | many | CSARDERDNYNSPLHF | TGCAGTGCTAGAGACGAGCGGGACAACTATAATTCACCCCTCCACTTT
TRBJ1-1 | NA | TRBV9 | NA | CASSVEVGTGEALF | TGTGCCAGCAGCGTAGAAGTCGGGACGGGTGAAGCTCTCTTT
TRBJ1-2 | TRBD1 | TRBV19 | many | CATAGTALYGYTF | TGTGCCACCGCCGGGACAGCTCTCTATGGCTACACCTTC
TRBJ2-5 | NA | TRBV5-1 | NA | CASSSDPDATQYF | TGCGCCAGCAGCTCGGACCCCGATGCGACCCAGTACTTC
TRBJ1-1 | NA | TRBV7-8 | NA | CASTPGHMNTEAFF | TGTGCCAGCACCCCGGGACATATGAACACTGAAGCTTTCTTT
TRBJ2-1 | NA | TRBV20-1 | NA | CSGGGGSNEQFF | TGCAGCGGGGGAGGGGGTAGCAATGAGCAGTTCTTC
TRBJ2-7 | NA | TRBV6-1 | NA | CASDSLSSYEQYF | TGTGCCAGTGATTCGTTAAGCTCCTACGAGCAGTACTTC
TRBJ2-1 | TRBD1 | TRBV7-3 | NA | CASSDRDSSYNERFF | TGTGCCAGCAGCGACCGGGACAGTTCTTACAATGAGCGGTTCTTC
TRBJ2-7 | NA | TRBV29-1 | NA | CSADSRSYEQYF | TGCAGCGCAGACAGCCGCTCCTACGAGCAGTACTTC
TRBJ2-1 | TRBD1 | TRBV20-1 | NA | CSAYRGNEQFF | TGCAGTGCGTACAGGGGGAATGAGCAGTTCTTC
TRBJ1-1 | NA | TRBV4-3 | NA | CASSPTSGRGFTEAFF | TGCGCCAGCAGCCCCACGTCGGGGCGGGGGTTCACTGAAGCTTTCTTT
TRBJ2-1 | NA | TRBV19 | NA | CASSMGNLSEQFF | TGTGCCAGTAGTATGGGTAACTTAAGTGAGCAGTTCTTC
TRBJ2-7 | TRBD2 | TRBV19 | many | CASSKQGLAVSYEQYF | TGTGCCAGTAGTAAACAAGGACTAGCAGTCTCCTACGAGCAGTACTTC
TRBJ2-7 | NA | TRBV4-1 | many | CASSQQTHSKDEQYF | TGCGCCAGCAGCCAACAGACTCACAGCAAGGACGAGCAGTACTTC
TRBJ1-2 | NA | TRBV7-6 | many | CASSLSTRAPYGYTF | TGTGCCAGCAGCTTATCGACGCGGGCGCCTTATGGCTACACCTTC
TRBJ1-5 | TRBD1 | TRBV11-2 | NA | CASSPHQGGGGAFQPQHF | TGTGCCAGCAGCCCCCACCAAGGGGGCGGGGGAGCCTTTCAGCCCCAGCATTTT
TRBJ2-7 | TRBD1 | TRBV4-3 | NA | CASSPHKWTGAYEQYF | TGCGCCAGCAGCCCACATAAATGGACAGGAGCCTACGAGCAGTACTTC
TRBJ2-2 | NA | TRBV7-7 | NA | CASSLALTGTGELFF | TGTGCTAGCAGCTTAGCCCTCACAGGCACCGGGGAGCTGTTTTTT
TRBJ1-1 | TRBD1 | TRBV2 | once | CASTVRDRTAEAFF | TGTGCCAGCACGGTTCGGGACAGAACGGCTGAAGCTTTCTTT
TRBJ2-7 | NA | TRBV2 | NA | CASNRRGAYEQYF | TGTGCCAGCAACCGCCGAGGGGCCTACGAGCAGTACTTC
TRBJ2-1 | TRBD1 | TRBV5-1 | NA | CASSLAGGNLYNEQFF | TGCGCCAGCAGCTTGGCAGGGGGAAACCTCTACAATGAGCAGTTCTTC
TRBJ1-1 | TRBD1 | TRBV9 | many | CASSEGQENTEAFF | TGTGCCAGCAGCGAGGGACAGGAGAACACTGAAGCTTTCTTT
TRBJ2-2 | TRBD1 | TRBV7-3 | few | CASRGSQGARTGELFF | TGTGCCAGCAGAGGCAGCCAGGGGGCGCGGACCGGGGAGCTGTTTTTT
TRBJ1-1 | NA | TRBV29-1 | NA | CSVVLVTEAFF | TGCAGCGTTGTTCTCGTGACTGAAGCTTTCTTT
TRBJ1-3 | TRBD1 | TRBV5-5 | few | CASSSPTGVGNTIYF | TGTGCCAGCAGCTCCCCCACAGGGGTCGGAAACACCATATATTTT
TRBJ2-3 | TRBD2 | TRBV20-1 | few | CSARVLAGGSDTQYF | TGCAGTGCTAGAGTACTAGCGGGAGGCTCAGATACGCAGTATTTT
TRBJ1-6 | NA | TRBV9 | many | CASSAGMSYNSPLHF | TGTGCCAGCAGCGCAGGGATGTCCTATAATTCACCCCTCCACTTT
TRBJ2-7 | TRBD2 | TRBV20-1 | many | CSVDSGTSNPEQYF | TGCAGTGTCGACTCCGGGACTAGCAACCCCGAGCAGTACTTC
TRBJ2-3 | NA | TRBV19 | many | CASAMRGGTDTQYF | TGTGCCAGTGCGATGCGAGGGGGCACAGATACGCAGTATTTT
TRBJ2-5 | TRBD2 | TRBV19 | NA | CASSTRTSGRGETQYF | TGTGCCAGTAGTACTCGGACTAGCGGGAGAGGGGAGACCCAGTACTTC
TRBJ1-2 | NA | TRBV13 | many | CASSLIGGYTF | TGTGCCAGCAGCTTAATTGGTGGCTACACCTTC
TRBJ2-5 | NA | TRBV14 | NA | CASSQLRDGTQYF | TGTGCCAGCAGCCAATTACGGGATGGGACCCAGTACTTC
TRBJ1-1 | NA | TRBV10-3 | few | CAIRSLNTEAFF | TGTGCCATCAGGTCGCTGAACACTGAAGCTTTCTTT
TRBJ2-5 | NA | TRBV4-2 | many | CASSQNRGETQYF | TGTGCCAGCAGCCAAAATCGCGGGGAGACCCAGTACTTC
TRBJ2-2 | NA | TRBV13 | once | CASSLPPLGVGAPGELFF | TGTGCCAGCAGCTTACCACCCCTGGGAGTAGGCGCACCCGGGGAGCTGTTTTTT
TRBJ2-7 | NA | TRBV12-3/TRBV12-4 | few | CASSLRVTGSYEQYF | TGTGCCAGCAGTTTGCGGGTGACGGGCTCCTACGAGCAGTACTTC
TRBJ1-6 | TRBD1 | TRBV5-1 | NA | CASRTNRRTGDNSPLHF | TGCGCCAGCCGTACGAACCGGAGGACAGGGGATAATTCACCCCTCCACTTT
TRBJ2-3 | TRBD2 | TRBV5-1 | NA | CASSDRAGGLTDTQYF | TGCGCCAGCAGTGACCGAGCGGGGGGGCTCACAGATACGCAGTATTTT
TRBJ1-5 | TRBD1 | TRBV2 | many | CASRGTGNSNQPQHF | TGTGCCAGCAGGGGGACAGGGAATAGCAATCAGCCCCAGCATTTT
TRBJ1-6 | NA | TRBV2 | few | CASSLEPGSNSPLHF | TGTGCCAGCAGTTTAGAGCCAGGGTCGAATTCACCCCTCCACTTT
TRBJ2-7 | NA | TRBV19 | few | CASSLMTGAYEQYF | TGTGCCAGCAGTCTGATGACAGGAGCCTACGAGCAGTACTTC
TRBJ2-1 | TRBD2 | TRBV11-1 | NA | CASSLSGGPNEQFF | TGTGCCAGCAGCCTTAGCGGGGGCCCCAATGAGCAGTTCTTC
TRBJ1-2 | NA | TRBV3-1 | NA | CASSQRDLTTDGYTF | TGTGCCAGCAGCCAAAGAGACTTAACCACGGATGGCTACACCTTC
TRBJ2-6 | TRBD1 | TRBV25-1 | NA | CASSAPTGSGLSGANVLTF | TGTGCCAGCAGTGCCCCGACAGGGTCGGGGCTCTCTGGGGCCAACGTCCTGACTTTC
TRBJ2-2 | NA | TRBV19 | few | CASSIVQNTGELFF | TGTGCCAGTAGTATAGTACAGAACACCGGGGAGCTGTTTTTT
TRBJ1-6 | NA | TRBV4-1 | once | CASSQTRSSYNSPLHF | TGCGCCAGCAGCCAAACAAGGAGCTCCTATAATTCACCCCTCCACTTT
TRBJ1-2 | NA | TRBV28 | NA | CASRSSGTSGYGYTF | TGTGCCAGCAGGAGTTCAGGGACCTCGGGCTATGGCTACACCTTC
TRBJ1-2 | TRBD1 | TRBV10-3 | NA | CASSRTGGGYGYTF | TGTGCCAGCAGCCGGACAGGGGGCGGCTATGGCTACACCTTC
TRBJ2-7 | NA | TRBV10-3 | NA | CAIGQGFDEQYF | TGTGCCATCGGGCAGGGGTTTGACGAGCAGTACTTC
TRBJ1-2 | TRBD1 | TRBV4-2 | many | CASSQEQGAGYGYTF | TGTGCCAGCAGCCAAGAACAGGGGGCTGGCTATGGCTACACCTTC
TRBJ1-6 | TRBD1 | TRBV5-1 | NA | CASSLSGTGDGSPLHF | TGCGCCAGCAGCTTGTCCGGGACAGGGGATGGATCACCCCTCCACTTT
TRBJ2-3 | NA | TRBV11-2 | few | CASSLGWGVTSDTQYF | TGTGCCAGCAGCCTGGGGTGGGGAGTTACGTCAGATACGCAGTATTTT
TRBJ1-1 | NA | TRBV5-4 | NA | CASSLERWTEAFF | TGTGCCAGCAGCTTGGAGCGGTGGACTGAAGCTTTCTTT
TRBJ1-2 | NA | TRBV2 | NA | CASRKTDKLYGYTF | TGTGCCAGCAGGAAGACGGATAAACTCTATGGCTACACCTTC
TRBJ1-6 | NA | TRBV4-2 | NA | CASSQEGARGSYNSPLHF | TGTGCCAGCAGTCAAGAGGGAGCACGCGGCTCCTATAATTCACCCCTCCACTTT
TRBJ2-7 | TRBD1 | TRBV27 | NA | CASSFTGTGRYEQYF | TGTGCCAGCAGTTTCACGGGGACAGGGAGATACGAGCAGTACTTC
TRBJ2-3 | TRBD2 | TRBV7-6 | NA | CASSSGGGGHRNTQYF | TGTGCCAGCAGCTCGGGCGGGGGGGGGCACAGGAATACGCAGTATTTT
TRBJ2-7 | NA | TRBV14 | many | CASSQVGVHEQYF | TGTGCCAGCAGCCAAGTTGGGGTCCACGAGCAGTACTTC
TRBJ1-1 | TRBD1 | TRBV7-9 | few | CASSRRRTGETEAFF | TGTGCCAGCAGCCGTCGCCGGACAGGGGAAACTGAAGCTTTCTTT